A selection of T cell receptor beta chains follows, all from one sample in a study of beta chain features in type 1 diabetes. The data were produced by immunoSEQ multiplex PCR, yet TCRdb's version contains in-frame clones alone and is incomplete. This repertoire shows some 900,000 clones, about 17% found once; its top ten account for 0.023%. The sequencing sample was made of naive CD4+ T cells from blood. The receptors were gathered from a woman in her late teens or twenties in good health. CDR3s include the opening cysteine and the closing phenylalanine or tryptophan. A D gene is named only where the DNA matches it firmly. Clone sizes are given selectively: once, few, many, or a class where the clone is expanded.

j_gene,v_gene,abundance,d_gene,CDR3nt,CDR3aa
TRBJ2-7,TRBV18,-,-,TGTGCCAGCTCACAGGGTCCTACCTACGAGCAGTACTTC,CASSQGPTYEQYF
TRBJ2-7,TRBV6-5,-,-,TGTGCCAGCAGTTATGGGGGGACGGGTGAGCAGTACTTC,CASSYGGTGEQYF
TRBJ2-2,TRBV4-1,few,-,TGCGCCAGCAGCCAGCTACTGAGGTCGAACACCGGGGAGCTGTTTTTT,CASSQLLRSNTGELFF
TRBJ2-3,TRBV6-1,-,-,TGTGCCAGCAGTGAAAGAGCCGAAGTCACAGATACGCAGTATTTT,CASSERAEVTDTQYF
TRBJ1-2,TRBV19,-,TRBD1,TGTGCCAGTAGTACGCCCGGGACAGCCGGAGGCTATGGCTACACCTTC,CASSTPGTAGGYGYTF
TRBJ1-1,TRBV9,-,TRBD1,TGTGCCAGCAGCGTCGGGACAGAAAGTACAGCTTTCTTT,CASSVGTESTAFF
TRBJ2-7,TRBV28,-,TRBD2,TGTGCCAGCAGTTTAGCGGGAGGGAACTCCTACGAGCAGTACTTC,CASSLAGGNSYEQYF
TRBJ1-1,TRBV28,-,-,TGTGCCAGCAGTTTAGGTTTATTGAACACTGAAGCTTTCTTT,CASSLGLLNTEAFF
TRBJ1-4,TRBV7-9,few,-,TGTGCCAGCAGCTTAGCCCGGGGCGATGAAAAACTGTTTTTT,CASSLARGDEKLFF
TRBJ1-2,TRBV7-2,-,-,TGTGCCAGCAGCCCGCTACAGTACTCTGGCTACACCTTC,CASSPLQYSGYTF
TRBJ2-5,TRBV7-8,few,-,TGTGCCAGCAGCTTAGCGACGGCCAAAGAGACCCAGTACTTC,CASSLATAKETQYF
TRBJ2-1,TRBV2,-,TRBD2,TGTGCCAGCAGTGAACAGGTAGCGGGAGGAGAGCAGTTCTTC,CASSEQVAGGEQFF
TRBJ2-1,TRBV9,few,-,TGTGCCAGCAGCGTAGAGGCAGGCGAGCAGTTCTTC,CASSVEAGEQFF
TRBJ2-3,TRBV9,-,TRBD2,TGTGCCAGCACCCCCCAAGGCGGGAGCTCAGATACGCAGTATTTT,CASTPQGGSSDTQYF
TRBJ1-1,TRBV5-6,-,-,TGTGCCAGCAGCTCTCTACAGGGTCCCCACACTGAAGCTTTCTTT,CASSSLQGPHTEAFF
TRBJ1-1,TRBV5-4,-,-,TGTGCCAGCAGCCAGGACAGTATGAACACTGAAGCTTTCTTT,CASSQDSMNTEAFF
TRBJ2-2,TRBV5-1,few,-,TGCGCCAGCAGCCTGTTAGAGGGCGGGGAGCTGTTTTTT,CASSLLEGGELFF
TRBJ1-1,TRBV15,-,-,TGTGCCACCAGCAGAGACATGAACACCGAAGCTTTCTTT,CATSRDMNTEAFF
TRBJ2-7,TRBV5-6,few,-,TGTGCCAGCAGTCGCACAGGGAACTACGACGAGCAGTACTTC,CASSRTGNYDEQYF
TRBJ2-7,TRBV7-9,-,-,TGTGCCAGCAGCACTGGGACCCGGGCCCCGTACTTC,CASSTGTRAPYF
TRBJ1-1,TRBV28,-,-,TGTGCCAGCAACCCGGCGGGAGGGGGAAACACTGAAGCTTTCTTT,CASNPAGGGNTEAFF
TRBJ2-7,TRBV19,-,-,TGTGCCAGTAGTGGAGGACACACTGTGGGGACCTACGAGCAGTACTTC,CASSGGHTVGTYEQYF
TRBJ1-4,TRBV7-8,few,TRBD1,TGTGCCAGCAGCTCGCGACAGGGGGGGAATGAAAAACTGTTTTTT,CASSSRQGGNEKLFF
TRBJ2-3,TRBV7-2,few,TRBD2,TGTGCCAGCAGCTTACTAGCGGGAGGCGGTGTGGGAACAGATACGCAGTATTTT,CASSLLAGGGVGTDTQYF
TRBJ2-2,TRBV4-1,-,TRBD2,TGCGCCAGCAGCCAACTATTAGCGGGAACCGGGGAGCTGTTTTTT,CASSQLLAGTGELFF
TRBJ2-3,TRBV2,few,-,TGTGCCAGCAAAGTACAGGGAGGAGGAGGACAGAATACGCAGTATTTT,CASKVQGGGGQNTQYF
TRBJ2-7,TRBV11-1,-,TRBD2,TGTGCCAGCAGCTTCCGGCCGGGAGGGGCCGAGCAGTACTTC,CASSFRPGGAEQYF
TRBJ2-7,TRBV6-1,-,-,TGTGCCAGCAGTGATCGTGCAGCGCTCGAGCAGTACTTC,CASSDRAALEQYF
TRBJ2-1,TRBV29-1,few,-,TGCAGCGTTGACCGGTCCCCCTACAATGAGCAGTTCTTC,CSVDRSPYNEQFF
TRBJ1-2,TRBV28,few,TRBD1,TGTGCCAGCAAACTCGGGACAGGGTTTTATGGCTACACCTTC,CASKLGTGFYGYTF
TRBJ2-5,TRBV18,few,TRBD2,TGTGCCAGCTCACTAGGGACTAGCGGGAGAGAGACCCAGTACTTC,CASSLGTSGRETQYF
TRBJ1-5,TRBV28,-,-,TGTGCCAGCAGTTTGGGGGCAAACGGCAATCAGCCCCAGCATTTT,CASSLGANGNQPQHF
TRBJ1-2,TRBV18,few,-,TGTGCCAGCTCACCCCAATTGGAGGTTGATGGCTACACCTTC,CASSPQLEVDGYTF
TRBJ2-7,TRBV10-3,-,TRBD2,TGTGCCATCAGTGGCGTAGCGGGGATCGAGCAGTACTTC,CAISGVAGIEQYF
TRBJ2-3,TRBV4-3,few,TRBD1,TGCGCCAGCAGCCGACAGGGACCAGATACGCAGTATTTT,CASSRQGPDTQYF
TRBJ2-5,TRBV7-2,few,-,TGTGCCAGCAGCAGTAGTGGCGGGATGGAGACCCAGTACTTC,CASSSSGGMETQYF
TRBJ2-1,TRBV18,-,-,TGTGCCAGCTCACCACGAGACAGCTACAATGAGCAGTTCTTC,CASSPRDSYNEQFF
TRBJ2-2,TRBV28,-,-,TGTGCCAGCAGGGTAGCGGCCGGGGAGCTGTTTTTT,CASRVAAGELFF
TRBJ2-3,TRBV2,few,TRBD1,TGTGCCAGCAGGGGACAGGGCGAAGATACGCAGTATTTT,CASRGQGEDTQYF
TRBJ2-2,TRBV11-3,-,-,TGTGCCAGCAGCTTAGGAGGGACTAACACCGGGGAGCTGTTTTTT,CASSLGGTNTGELFF
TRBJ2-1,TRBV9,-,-,TGTGCCAGCAGCACCGGAGTCTCCTACAATGAGCAGTTCTTC,CASSTGVSYNEQFF
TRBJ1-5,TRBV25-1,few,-,TGTGCCAGCAGTGACCTGGGGGGGGATCAGCCCCAGCATTTT,CASSDLGGDQPQHF